What follows are 30 T cell receptor beta chains derived from one specimen sequenced in a study of blood T cell repertoires in COVID-19. Profiling relied on immunoSEQ multiplex PCR, and the TCRdb table lists in-frame clones only, not all of them. This table has 240,000 or so clones, roughly 80% appearing once. Sequenced input: peripheral blood. Receptor source: a woman older than 75 with COVID-19, enrolled during active disease.

The V gene is TRBV28, the J gene TRBJ2-5, with 8 bases identical to TRBD1. Germline lookup yields CDR1 MDHEN and CDR2 SYDVKM. With 8 bases clipped from V and 4 bases from J, the junction kept 12 bases outside the gene matches. This CDR3 is built from 15 residues. CDR3 amino acids: CASLETGTGRETQYF. The CDR3 bases are TGTGCCAGCTTAGAGACGGGGACAGGTAGAGAGACCCAGTACTTC.

This clone was picked up a small number of times. V is TRBV5-1 and J is TRBJ1-2, with unresolved D. V was clipped by 0 bases and J by 7 bases, with 22 bases between them. CDR3 size: 17 residues. The germline V gene has CDR1 SGHRS and CDR2 YFSETQ. The CDR3 nucleotides read TGCGCCAGCAGCTTGGCCGTGGAGGGTACGACACGGAGTGGCTACACCTTC. As protein: CASSLAVEGTTRSGYTF.

This clone was picked up a small number of times. This chain joins TRBV5-8 and TRBJ2-4, with TRBD1 matching over 12 bases. Trimming removed 4 bases from V and 7 bases from J; junction bases left unmatched: 6. CDR3 size: 15 residues. Germline assignment: CDR1 SGHTS and CDR2 YDEGEE. CDR3 in amino acids: CASSQGQGAWNIQYF. The CDR3 bases are TGTGCCAGCAGCCAGGGACAGGGGGCCTGGAACATTCAGTACTTC.

The V gene is TRBV7-7, the J gene TRBJ2-2; maybe TRBD1 (6 bases). This CDR3 comprises 15 residues. The germline CDR1 and CDR2 sequences are SSHAT and FNYEAQ (reference sequence). The CDR3 nucleotides are TGTGCTACCCAGCTTTTACAGGGAAACGCCGGGGAGCTGTTTTTT. Translating gives CATQLLQGNAGELFF.

V is TRBV7-2 and J is TRBJ1-1, with D unclear. V dropped 0 bases and J dropped 5 bases, with 13 bases sitting between them. The CDR3 runs to 15 residues. Germline V lookup: CDR1 SGHTA, CDR2 FQGNSA. The CDR3 DNA is TGTGCCAGCAGCTTAGCGTCGGGAGGGTATACTGAAGCTTTCTTT. Translation: CASSLASGGYTEAFF.

The chain is built from TRBV3-1 (or the pseudogene TRBV3-2) and TRBJ2-2; 9 nucleotides line up with TRBD2. This CDR3 is built from 14 residues. The germline CDR1 and CDR2 sequences are LGHDT and YNNKEL (reference sequence). The ends lost 1 base at V and 7 bases at J; junction bases unmatched: 1. The CDR3 loop is CASSQAAGGGELFF. The CDR3 coding sequence is TGTGCCAGCAGCCAAGCAGCGGGAGGCGGGGAGCTGTTTTTT.

The CDR3 region is CASRSIRDTGTEGANVLTF. DNA for the CDR3: TGTGCCAGCAGATCTATCCGGGACACAGGGACGGAAGGGGCCAACGTCCTGACTTTC. This chain joins TRBV11-2 and TRBJ2-6; maybe TRBD1 (6 bases). The CDR3 runs 19 residues. In germline, CDR1 is SGHAT, CDR2 FQNNGV. The V and J ends lost 6 bases and 4 bases respectively, with 25 bases between them.

J is TRBJ2-5 and V is TRBV11-1; TRBD2 matches at 12 bases. J lost 2 bases, V lost 5 bases, and 6 bases had no gene match. This CDR3 comprises 16 residues. Germline V CDR1 and CDR2: SGHAT, FQDESV (reference sequence). CDR3 DNA sequence: TGTGCCAGCAGCCGTGCAGGACTAGCGGGGCAAGAGACCCAGTACTTC. Translation: CASSRAGLAGQETQYF.

The chain combines TRBV6-2 or TRBV6-3 with TRBJ2-7, with 9 bases lining up with TRBD2. The CDR3 extends over 15 amino acids. Germline CDR1 and CDR2: MNHEY and SVGEGT. V was clipped by 4 bases and J by 4 bases; unmatched bases: 8. CDR3 DNA sequence: TGTGCCAGCAGTTTCCGCGGGGGGGCTGGGTACGAGCAGTACTTC. Translation: CASSFRGGAGYEQYF.

The chain recombines TRBV30 with TRBJ2-1; 7 bases fit TRBD1. The CDR3 totals 16 residues. V lost 3 bases to trimming and J lost 7 bases; unmatched junction nucleotides: 15. From germline, CDR1 is GTSNPN and CDR2 SVGIG (reference sequence). CDR3 region: CAWRTTGARPTNEQFF. The CDR3, as DNA: TGTGCCTGGAGAACAACAGGGGCTAGGCCCACTAATGAGCAGTTCTTC. Using reference TRBV30 and TRBJ2-1 for the parts outside the CDR3, the full variable domain is SQTIHQWPATLVQPVGSPLSLECTVEGTSNPNLYWYRQAAGRGLQLLFYSVGIGQISSEVPQNLSASRPQDRQFILSSKKLLLSDSGFYLCAWRTTGARPTNEQFFGPGTRLTVL.

V usage is TRBV18 and J usage is TRBJ2-7; 8 bases are shared with TRBD2. Germline CDR1 KGHSH, CDR2 LQKENI. The CDR3 consists of 14 residues. With 6 bases clipped from V and 2 bases from J, the junction kept 6 bases outside the gene matches. In DNA form, the CDR3 reads TGTGCCAGCTCCGGGGGGGACCCTACCTACGAGCAGTACTTC. This gives the protein CASSGGDPTYEQYF.

The rearrangement links TRBV7-8 to TRBJ1-5; possibly TRBD1 for D (5 bases). Germline CDR1 is SGHVS and CDR2 is FQNEAQ. The CDR3 spans 14 residues. V shed 5 bases and J shed 3 bases, with 11 bases lying between them. The CDR3 DNA reads TGTGCCAGCAGCCCCCGACAGCTCAATCAGCCCCAGCATTTT. Its translation: CASSPRQLNQPQHF.

The genes are TRBV12-3 or TRBV12-4 and TRBJ1-4; TRBD1 matches 7 bases. CDR3 length: 13 residues. The V gene end was trimmed by 6 bases and the J gene end by 6 bases; junction bases not matched to a gene: 4. Written as DNA, the CDR3 is TGTGCCAGCAGGCCCACAGGGGATGAAAAACTGTTTTTT. Its protein product is CASRPTGDEKLFF.

V usage is TRBV3-1 (or the pseudogene TRBV3-2) and J usage is TRBJ1-1; D is unresolved. Germline CDR1 is LGHDT and CDR2 is YNNKEL (reference sequence). Trimming removed 1 base at V and 4 bases at J, with 10 bases between. This CDR3 spans 14 amino acids. The CDR3 region has the DNA TGTGCCAGCAGCCAAGGAGATCCGGGCACTGAAGCTTTCTTT. Protein sequence: CASSQGDPGTEAFF.

In this sample, this clone turned up once. CDR3 sequence: CASSAGQGEGYGYTF. In DNA, the CDR3 is TGCGCCAGCAGCGCTGGACAGGGGGAAGGCTATGGCTACACCTTC. The rearrangement links TRBV5-1 to TRBJ1-2; 10 bases fit TRBD1. CDR1 and CDR2 from the germline V gene are SGHRS and YFSETQ. CDR3 size: 15 residues. The V gene end was trimmed by 4 bases and the J gene end by 4 bases; junction bases not matched to a gene: 7.

The chain's CDR3 is CASSPSGAGYYEQYF. In nucleotides, the CDR3 is TGTGCCAGCAGCCCTTCGGGCGCGGGGTACTACGAGCAGTACTTC. The chain links TRBV14 to TRBJ2-7, with D maybe TRBD2 (6 bases). Trimming shortened V by 4 bases and J by 3 bases, and 16 bases separated the two germline ends. Germline CDR1 and CDR2: SGHDN and FVKESK. The CDR3 has 15 amino acids.

This rearrangement joins TRBV19 to TRBJ2-2; 11 bases agree with TRBD2. Germline CDR1 LNHDA, CDR2 SQIVND (reference sequence). The trim removed 3 bases at V and 2 bases at J, leaving 5 bases unmatched. The CDR3 has 17 residues. CDR3: CASSMGLAELNTGELFF. CDR3 bases: TGTGCCAGTAGTATGGGACTAGCGGAGCTAAACACCGGGGAGCTGTTTTTT.

The V gene is TRBV19, the J gene TRBJ2-3; 9 positions agree with TRBD1. Germline V gene lookup returns CDR1 LNHDA and CDR2 SQIVND (reference sequence). The CDR3 runs 15 residues. J lost 5 bases, V lost 4 bases, and 7 bases had no gene match. The CDR3 loop reads CASSRSDRGKDTQYF. CDR3 nucleotide sequence: TGTGCCAGTAGTAGATCGGACAGGGGAAAAGATACGCAGTATTTT.

The V call is TRBV7-9, the J call TRBJ2-5; no clear D gene. V lost 1 base to trimming and J lost 7 bases, with 10 bases between them. This CDR3 comprises 13 residues. Germline V gene data show CDR1 as SEHNR and CDR2 as FQNEAQ (reference sequence). The CDR3 DNA is TGTGCCAGCAGCTTAGATACCCCCGGGACCCAGTACTTC. Translation: CASSLDTPGTQYF.

This chain uses TRBV11-1 with TRBJ1-2; perhaps TRBD1 as D (6 bases). The ends were cut back, 2 bases at V and 6 bases at J, with 10 bases in the middle. Germline V gene lookup returns CDR1 SGHAT and CDR2 FQDESV (reference sequence). The CDR3 contains 13 residues. In DNA, the CDR3 is TGTGCCAGCAGCTTACAGGGGCCGCATGGCTACACCTTC. Residues: CASSLQGPHGYTF.

The chain joins TRBV3-1 (or the pseudogene TRBV3-2) to TRBJ1-2; D uncertain. Germline V gives CDR1 LGHDT, CDR2 YNNKEL (reference sequence). V dropped 0 bases and J dropped 4 bases, with 9 bases sitting between them. The CDR3 has 14 amino acids. CDR3 sequence (DNA): TGTGCCAGCAGCCAAGATAGCCCCCCCTATGGCTACACCTTC. The encoded protein is CASSQDSPPYGYTF.

V and J are TRBV4-2 and TRBJ2-2; possible D gene TRBD1, 6 bases. Germline V lookup: CDR1 LGHNA, CDR2 YNFKEQ. V shed 3 bases and J shed 0 bases, with 14 bases lying between them. This CDR3 has 17 amino acids. CDR3 in DNA: TGTGCCAGCAGCCAGGGGGCCTACCGAACGAACACCGGGGAGCTGTTTTTT. Translation: CASSQGAYRTNTGELFF.

The rearrangement links TRBV30 to TRBJ2-7; no definite D call. In germline, CDR1 is GTSNPN, CDR2 SVGIG (reference sequence). The CDR3 has 15 residues. Trimming pared 0 bases from V and 0 bases from J, leaving 12 bases between. In nucleotides, the CDR3 is TGTGCCTGGAGTGTACTACAAAGTAGCTCCTACGAGCAGTACTTC. This translates into CAWSVLQSSSYEQYF.

The chain is built from TRBV6-2 or TRBV6-3 and TRBJ1-2; a weak D match, TRBD1 (5 bases). This CDR3 contains 14 residues. The germline V and J ends were trimmed by 5 bases and 9 bases, with 19 bases remaining between them. Germline values: CDR1 MNHEY, CDR2 SVGEGT. For the CDR3, the DNA is TGTGCCAGCAGTAATCTTCAGGGCTCCGGGCGCTACACCTTC. Residues: CASSNLQGSGRYTF.

The V gene is TRBV30, the J gene TRBJ2-7, with D possibly TRBD2 on 6 matching bases. V lost 2 bases and J lost 7, with 15 bases in between. The CDR3 contains 13 residues. Germline assignment: CDR1 GTSNPN and CDR2 SVGIG (reference sequence). The CDR3 reads CAWSTRGSGEQYF. CDR3 in DNA: TGTGCCTGGAGTACGCGGGGTTCCGGAGAGCAGTACTTC.

The chain carries TRBV19 and TRBJ2-3, with 12 bases identical to TRBD2. The V gene end was trimmed by 4 bases and the J gene end by 7 bases; junction bases not matched to a gene: 9. Per the germline V gene, CDR1 is LNHDA and CDR2 is SQIVND (reference sequence). The CDR3 loop spans 16 amino acids. Written as DNA, the CDR3 is TGTGCCAGTAGTAGGACTAGCGGGGACGTTTCGAATACGCAGTATTTT. Translating it yields CASSRTSGDVSNTQYF.

This clone showed up just once. The rearrangement links TRBV7-9 to TRBJ2-2; D might be TRBD2 (5 bases). V lost 5 bases and J lost 5, with 15 bases in between. This CDR3 is built from 15 residues. CDR1 SEHNR and CDR2 FQNEAQ come from the germline V gene (reference sequence). The CDR3 is CASSRDPGRTGELFF. For the CDR3, the DNA is TGTGCCAGCAGCCGCGACCCGGGAAGGACCGGGGAGCTGTTTTTT.

The CDR3 reads CASSLGQGARNSPLHF. The CDR3 DNA is TGTGCCAGCAGTTTAGGACAGGGGGCGAGGAATTCACCCCTCCACTTT. The V gene is TRBV27, the J gene TRBJ1-6; the match to TRBD1 covers 11 bases. The CDR3 is 16 amino acids. V was clipped by 2 bases and J by 7 bases; unmatched bases: 4. Germline V lookup: CDR1 MNHEY, CDR2 SMNVEV (reference sequence).

J is TRBJ1-4 and V is TRBV28; D not resolved. This CDR3 is 15 amino acids long. The V and J ends lost 10 bases and 5 bases respectively, with 20 bases between them. Germline V gene lookup returns CDR1 MDHEN and CDR2 SYDVKM. Here the CDR3 reads CATYPGQRKNEKLFF. The CDR3 coding sequence is TGTGCCACCTACCCGGGCCAGCGGAAAAATGAAAAACTGTTTTTT.

The chain is built from TRBV7-2 and TRBJ1-3, with TRBD1 matching over 7 bases. CDR3 length: 15 residues. Unmatched junction bases numbered 5, after V lost 6 bases and J lost 0 bases. CDR1 and CDR2 (germline): SGHTA, FQGNSA. The CDR3 spells CASSRTGDSGNTIYF. Here the CDR3 DNA reads TGTGCCAGCAGTCGAACAGGGGACTCTGGAAACACCATATATTTT.